The subject of this entry is one TCR beta chain. The antigen remains undetermined. CDR3 length: 11 amino acids. Germline V gene lookup returns CDR1 MNHEY and CDR2 SVGAGI. V lost 1 base and J lost 8, with 5 bases in between. Produced via immunoSEQ multiplex PCR; TCRdb's table is partial and in-frame only. The sample has roughly 92,000 clones; approximately 91% are singletons. The analysis combined second doses at about 4 or about 12 weeks. The record originates from a study of T cell responses to AZD1222 COVID-19 vaccine. General study points: Compared with day 0, the breadth and depth of the Spike-specific TCR repertoire rose significantly after two doses of AZD1222. Donors were chiefly white British, with a greater number of females, and clonal diversity was perhaps underestimated.

The rearrangement joins TRBV6-5 to TRBJ1-2; D is unresolved. Sequences were derived from peripheral blood, sampled 28 days after the second AZD1222 dose. The sequence came from an adult who received the AZD1222 COVID-19 vaccine. CDR3 DNA sequence: TGTGCCAGCAGTTACTTGGGGGGCTACACCTTC. It is translated as CASSYLGGYTF.